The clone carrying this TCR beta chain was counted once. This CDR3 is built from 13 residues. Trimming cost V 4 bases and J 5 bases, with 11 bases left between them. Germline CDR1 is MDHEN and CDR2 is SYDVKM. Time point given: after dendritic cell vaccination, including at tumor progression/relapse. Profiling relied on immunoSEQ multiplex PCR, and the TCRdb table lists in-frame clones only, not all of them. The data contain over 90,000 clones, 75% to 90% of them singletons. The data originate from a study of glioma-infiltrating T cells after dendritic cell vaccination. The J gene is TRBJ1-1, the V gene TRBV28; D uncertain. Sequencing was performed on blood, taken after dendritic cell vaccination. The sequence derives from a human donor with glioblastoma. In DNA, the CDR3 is TGTGCCAGCAGTTCGGACTGGAAAACTGAAGCTTTCTTT. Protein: CASSSDWKTEAFF.